Presented here are 23 T cell receptor beta chains from one specimen sequenced in a study of control samples from healthy donors and cancer patients. Libraries were prepared by immunoSEQ multiplex PCR; TCRdb keeps only in-frame clonotypes and omits some of them. The sample has approximately 68,000 clones, under 85% seen once. The sample comprised blood. These receptors came from a man aged 55 to 69 in good health.

This clone was seen only a few times. The same CDR3 also results from other DNA sequences found in this sample. This chain links TRBV7-9 with TRBJ1-6; D is unresolved. The V end was cut by 1 base, the J end by 3 bases, with 10 bases between. This CDR3 comprises 16 residues. Germline V gene data show CDR1 as SEHNR and CDR2 as FQNEAQ (reference sequence). CDR3 protein: CASSLGQGFYNSPLHF. The DNA of the CDR3 is TGTGCCAGCAGCTTAGGGCAAGGGTTCTATAATTCACCCCTCCACTTT. Supplemented by reference TRBV7-9 and TRBJ1-6, the full variable domain reads DTGVSQNPRHKITKRGQNVTFRCDPISEHNRLYWYRQTLGQGPEFLTYFQNEAQLEKSRLLSDRFSAERPKGSFSTLEIQRTEQGDSAMYLCASSLGQGFYNSPLHFGNGTRLTVT.

This chain joins TRBV4-2 and TRBJ2-2, with D uncertain. Per germline, CDR1 LGHNA and CDR2 YNFKEQ. The V end lost 0 bases, the J end lost 7 bases, and 12 bases lay between the germline ends. The CDR3 has 15 residues. The CDR3 nucleotides are TGTGCCAGCAGCCAAGAAGTTAGGATTGTCGGGGAGCTGTTTTTT. Residues: CASSQEVRIVGELFF.

This sequence joins TRBV28 and TRBJ2-7, with 9 bases lining up with TRBD1. The CDR3 length is 13 residues. Germline trimming cut 8 bases from V and 5 bases from J; bases unmatched to any gene: 7. The germline V gene encodes CDR1 MDHEN and CDR2 SYDVKM. The chain's CDR3 is CASWERDRDEQYF. The DNA for the CDR3 is TGTGCCAGCTGGGAAAGGGACAGGGACGAGCAGTACTTC. Supplemented by reference TRBV28 and TRBJ2-7, the full variable domain reads DVKVTQSSRYLVKRTGEKVFLECVQDMDHENMFWYRQDPGLGLRLIYFSYDVKMKEKGDIPEGYSVSREKKERFSLILESASTNQTSMYLCASWERDRDEQYFGPGTRLTVT.

In DNA, the CDR3 is TGTGCCAGCAGCTCGAACAGGAGAAAGGACAGCCTCCAAGAGACCCAGTACTTC. It is translated as CASSSNRRKDSLQETQYF. This sequence joins TRBV7-8 and TRBJ2-5; possible D gene TRBD1, 6 bases. V was shortened by 4 bases and J by 1 base, with 22 bases between the two germline ends. The CDR3 consists of 18 residues. CDR1 and CDR2 from the germline V gene are SGHVS and FQNEAQ.

The chain is built from TRBV2 and TRBJ1-5; 8 nucleotides match TRBD1. The trim removed 6 bases at V and 4 bases at J, leaving 8 bases unmatched. The CDR3 length is 15 residues. The V gene's germline CDR1 is SNHLY and CDR2 FYNNEI. In DNA form, the CDR3 reads TGTGCCAGCAGCTTGCCGGGACAGGTAAATCAGCCCCAGCATTTT. Translation gives CASSLPGQVNQPQHF.

This clone turned up a few times. This chain uses TRBV28 with TRBJ2-7; D is possibly TRBD2 (6 bases). The germline V and J ends were trimmed by 10 bases and 2 bases, with 12 bases remaining between them. This CDR3 region has 12 residues. Germline CDR1 MDHEN, CDR2 SYDVKM. DNA for the CDR3: TGTGCCACTACGGGGGTAACCTACGAGCAGTACTTC. Amino acid sequence: CATTGVTYEQYF.

The rearrangement joins TRBV7-9 to TRBJ1-2; D is unresolved. This CDR3 region has 12 residues. From germline, CDR1 is SEHNR and CDR2 FQNEAQ (reference sequence). V shed 3 bases and J shed 8 bases, with 10 bases lying between them. In DNA, the CDR3 is TGTGCCAGCAGCTTGCTCTCTCAGGGCTACACCTTC. It yields the protein CASSLLSQGYTF.

There are a few counts of this clone. The chain has TRBV3-1 (or the pseudogene TRBV3-2) and TRBJ1-2; D unclear. This CDR3 is built from 11 residues. Trimming removed 4 bases at V and 8 bases at J, with 8 bases between. Germline CDR1 and CDR2: LGHDT and YNNKEL (reference sequence). Here the CDR3 reads CASSRGEGYTF. CDR3 DNA: TGTGCCAGCAGCCGCGGAGAAGGCTACACCTTC.

The chain couples TRBV28 to TRBJ2-7; D may correspond to TRBD1 or TRBD2 (5 bases each). Per germline, CDR1 MDHEN and CDR2 SYDVKM. The CDR3 runs to 14 residues. Trimming left V 3 bases short and J 4 bases short, with 13 bases between. The CDR3 spells CASSFPRDGYEQYF. The CDR3 coding sequence is TGTGCCAGCAGTTTCCCAAGGGACGGTTACGAGCAGTACTTC.

The chain couples TRBV7-2 to TRBJ2-7; perhaps TRBD2 as D (5 bases). Germline V gene data show CDR1 as SGHTA and CDR2 as FQGNSA. This CDR3 contains 13 residues. Trimming took 3 bases from V and 3 from J, leaving 9 bases between them. The CDR3 reads CASSFGLNYEQYF. DNA of the CDR3: TGTGCCAGCAGCTTTGGACTTAACTACGAGCAGTACTTC.

The chain is built from TRBV15 and TRBJ2-2; 11 positions agree with TRBD1. CDR1 and CDR2 (germline): LNHNV, YYDKDF (reference sequence). The V and J ends lost 4 bases and 4 bases, in that order; junction bases with no gene match: 2. CDR3 length: 15 amino acids. The CDR3 nucleotides are TGTGCCACCAGCACCGGGACAGGGGGCACCGGGGAGCTGTTTTTT. This codes for CATSTGTGGTGELFF.

The chain joins TRBV6-2 or TRBV6-3 to TRBJ1-1; unclear D gene. Germline V gene lookup returns CDR1 MNHEY and CDR2 SVGEGT. The germline V and J ends were trimmed by 6 bases and 1 base, with 6 bases remaining between them. The CDR3 runs 12 residues. CDR3 amino acids: CASSRANTEAFF. CDR3 DNA sequence: TGTGCCAGCAGCCGGGCGAACACTGAAGCTTTCTTT.

This clone occurred a few times. This chain connects TRBV29-1 to TRBJ2-7; tentative D call: TRBD1 (5 bases). Trimming stripped 4 bases from V and 7 bases from J, with 23 bases between. The germline V gene encodes CDR1 SQVTM and CDR2 ANQGSEA. The CDR3 has 15 amino acids. The CDR3 region is CSVGSLSRALGEQYF. CDR3 in DNA: TGCAGCGTTGGGTCGTTGAGCAGGGCCTTGGGGGAGCAGTACTTC.

The chain combines TRBV29-1 with TRBJ2-1, with 9 bases lining up with TRBD2. Germline V gene lookup returns CDR1 SQVTM and CDR2 ANQGSEA. This CDR3 contains 14 residues. V lost 7 bases to trimming and J lost 2 bases; unmatched junction nucleotides: 6. For the CDR3, the DNA is TGCAGCGGAGCGGGGGGAATAACCTACAATGAGCAGTTCTTC. Its translation is CSGAGGITYNEQFF.

The V call is TRBV6-6, the J call TRBJ2-1, with TRBD2 identical over 8 bases. Trimming cost V 0 bases and J 3 bases; bases outside gene matches: 4. The CDR3 totals 16 residues. Looked up from germline, CDR1 is MNHNY and CDR2 is SVGAGI (reference sequence). The CDR3 bases are TGTGCCAGCAGTTACTCTGCGACTAGCGACTACAATGAGCAGTTCTTC. Translated, it gives CASSYSATSDYNEQFF.

This rearrangement joins TRBV7-2 to TRBJ2-1; D is unresolved. CDR1 is SGHTA, CDR2 FQGNSA, per germline. Trimming left V 2 bases short and J 7 bases short, with 9 bases between. The length of the CDR3 is 13 residues. This CDR3 reads CASSLFGVNEQFF. The CDR3 DNA reads TGTGCCAGCAGCTTATTTGGGGTTAATGAGCAGTTCTTC. Full variable domain (outside the CDR3, taken from reference TRBV7-2 and TRBJ2-1): GAGVSQSPSNKVTEKGKDVELRCDPISGHTALYWYRQSLGQGLEFLIYFQGNSAPDKSGLPSDRFSAERTGGSVSTLTIQRTQQEDSAVYLCASSLFGVNEQFFGPGTRLTVL.

For the CDR3, the DNA is TGTGCCAGCAGCCCCGGGAGGGTCCCCACCGGGGAGCTGTTTTTT. The encoded protein is CASSPGRVPTGELFF. V is TRBV3-1 (or the pseudogene TRBV3-2) and J is TRBJ2-2; 8 bases match TRBD2. Germline V gene data show CDR1 as LGHDT and CDR2 as YNNKEL (reference sequence). This CDR3 region has 15 residues. With 4 bases clipped from V and 4 bases from J, the junction kept 5 bases outside the gene matches.

V gene TRBV18 combines with J gene TRBJ2-5; TRBD1 is a possible D gene (6 bases). Trimming cost V 4 bases and J 3 bases, with 9 bases left between them. CDR3 length: 13 residues. Per germline, CDR1 KGHSH and CDR2 LQKENI. CDR3 protein: CASSQGVEETQYF. CDR3 coding DNA: TGTGCCAGCTCACAGGGGGTGGAAGAGACCCAGTACTTC. Full variable domain (remainder filled in from reference TRBV18 and TRBJ2-5): NAGVMQNPRHLVRRRGQEARLRCSPMKGHSHVYWYRQLPEEGLKFMVYLQKENIIDESGMPKERFSAEFPKEGPSILRIQQVVRGDSAAYFCASSQGVEETQYFGPGTRLLVL.

This chain connects TRBV7-9 to TRBJ2-7; 8 bases are shared with TRBD2. V dropped 1 base and J dropped 1; count of bases not matched to a gene: 3. This CDR3 has 15 amino acids. CDR1 and CDR2 (germline): SEHNR, FQNEAQ (reference sequence). CDR3: CASSLVGTRSYEQYF. For the CDR3, the DNA is TGTGCCAGCAGCTTAGTAGGGACTAGATCCTACGAGCAGTACTTC. The variable domain in full, with the rest retrieved from reference TRBV7-9 and TRBJ2-7, is DTGVSQNPRHKITKRGQNVTFRCDPISEHNRLYWYRQTLGQGPEFLTYFQNEAQLEKSRLLSDRFSAERPKGSFSTLEIQRTEQGDSAMYLCASSLVGTRSYEQYFGPGTRLTVT.

This chain links TRBV19 with TRBJ2-2; 14 nucleotides align to TRBD2. The germline V gene encodes CDR1 LNHDA and CDR2 SQIVND (reference sequence). The CDR3 is 17 residues long. V gave up 4 bases and J gave up 3 bases; unmatched junction bases: 4. This chain's CDR3 is CASSTPGLAGDTGELFF. The CDR3 nucleotides are TGTGCCAGTAGTACCCCGGGACTAGCGGGAGACACCGGGGAGCTGTTTTTT.

This chain connects TRBV5-4 to TRBJ1-2, with 9 bases lining up with TRBD1. Germline V gives CDR1 SGHNT, CDR2 YYREEE (reference sequence). V lost 4 bases to trimming and J lost 4 bases; unmatched junction nucleotides: 11. This CDR3 region has 16 residues. The CDR3 protein is CASSQDTGGAGYGYTF. DNA for the CDR3: TGTGCCAGCAGCCAAGATACAGGGGGCGCCGGCTATGGCTACACCTTC.

The chain links TRBV7-8 to TRBJ2-7; 10 nucleotides match TRBD1. CDR3 length: 15 amino acids. Germline lookup yields CDR1 SGHVS and CDR2 FQNEAQ. J was trimmed by 2 bases and V by 5 bases; bases with no gene match: 6. The chain's CDR3 is CASSHQGTGAYEQYF. The CDR3 DNA reads TGTGCCAGCAGCCACCAAGGGACAGGGGCCTACGAGCAGTACTTC.

This clone was seen a handful of times. The chain employs TRBV5-1 and TRBJ1-3; 8 nucleotides line up with TRBD1. The CDR3 is 16 residues long. J gave up 3 bases and V 4 bases, and 9 bases lay outside the gene matches. CDR1 and CDR2 from the germline V gene are SGHRS and YFSETQ. The CDR3 DNA reads TGCGCCAGCAGCCTAGGGGCCGGGACAGGTGGAAACACCATATATTTT. It codes for CASSLGAGTGGNTIYF.